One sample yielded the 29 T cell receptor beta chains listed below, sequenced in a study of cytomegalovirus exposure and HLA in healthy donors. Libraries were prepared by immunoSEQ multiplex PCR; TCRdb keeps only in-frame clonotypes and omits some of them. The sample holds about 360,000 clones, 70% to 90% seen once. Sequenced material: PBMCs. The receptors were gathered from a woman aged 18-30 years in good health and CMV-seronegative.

CDR3 region: CASSDRSAFYEQYF. In nucleotides, the CDR3 is TGTGCCAGCAGTGATAGGAGTGCCTTCTACGAGCAGTACTTC. The chain links TRBV6-1 to TRBJ2-7; no reliable D call. Between the trimmed V and J ends, which lost 3 bases and 3 bases, there was a span of 12 bases. CDR1 is MNHNS and CDR2 is SASEGT in the germline V gene. The CDR3 covers 14 residues.

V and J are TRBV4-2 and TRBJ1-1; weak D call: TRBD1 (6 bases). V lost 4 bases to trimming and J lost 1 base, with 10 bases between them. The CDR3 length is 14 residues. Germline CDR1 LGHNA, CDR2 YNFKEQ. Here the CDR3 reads CASSPRGQNTEAFF. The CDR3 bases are TGTGCCAGCAGCCCCCGGGGACAGAACACTGAAGCTTTCTTT.

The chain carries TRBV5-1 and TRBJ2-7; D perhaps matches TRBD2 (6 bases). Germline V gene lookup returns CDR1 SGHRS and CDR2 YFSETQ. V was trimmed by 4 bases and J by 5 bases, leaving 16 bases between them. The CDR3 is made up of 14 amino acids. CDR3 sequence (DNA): TGCGCCAGCAGCCCCCCGGGGGTATGGAACGAGCAGTACTTC. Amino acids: CASSPPGVWNEQYF.

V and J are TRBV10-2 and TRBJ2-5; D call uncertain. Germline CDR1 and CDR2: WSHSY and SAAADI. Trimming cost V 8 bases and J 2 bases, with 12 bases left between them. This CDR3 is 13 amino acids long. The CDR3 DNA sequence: TGCGCCAGCCGAGCTGGGCAGCAAGAGACCCAGTACTTC. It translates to CASRAGQQETQYF.

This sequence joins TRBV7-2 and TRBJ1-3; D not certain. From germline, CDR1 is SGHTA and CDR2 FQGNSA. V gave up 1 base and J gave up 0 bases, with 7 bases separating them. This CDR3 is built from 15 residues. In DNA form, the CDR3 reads TGTGCCAGCAGCTTAGGCGTAAGCTCTGGAAACACCATATATTTT. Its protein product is CASSLGVSSGNTIYF.

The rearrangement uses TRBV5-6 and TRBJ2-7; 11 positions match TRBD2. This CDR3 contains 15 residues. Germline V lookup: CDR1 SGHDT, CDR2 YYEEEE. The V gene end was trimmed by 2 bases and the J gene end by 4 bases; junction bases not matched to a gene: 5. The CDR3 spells CASSLRLAGLYEQYF. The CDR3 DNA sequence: TGTGCCAGCAGCTTACGACTAGCGGGATTGTACGAGCAGTACTTC.

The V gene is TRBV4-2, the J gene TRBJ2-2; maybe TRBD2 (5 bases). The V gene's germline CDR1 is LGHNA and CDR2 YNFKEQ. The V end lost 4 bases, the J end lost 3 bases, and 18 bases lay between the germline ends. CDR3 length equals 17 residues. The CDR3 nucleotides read TGTGCCAGCAGCCCAGAGTATCGGGGATCCGACACCGGGGAGCTGTTTTTT. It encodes CASSPEYRGSDTGELFF.

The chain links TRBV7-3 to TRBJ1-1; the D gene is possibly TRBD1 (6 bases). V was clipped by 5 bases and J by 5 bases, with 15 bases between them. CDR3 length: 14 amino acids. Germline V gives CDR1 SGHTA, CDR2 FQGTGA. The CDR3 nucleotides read TGTGCCAGCAGCGCCGCAGGGGAGGGAACTGAAGCTTTCTTT. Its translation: CASSAAGEGTEAFF. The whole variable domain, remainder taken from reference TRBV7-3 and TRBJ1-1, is GAGVSQTPSNKVTEKGKYVELRCDPISGHTALYWYRQSLGQGPEFLIYFQGTGAADDSGLPNDRFFAVRPEGSVSTLKIQRTERGDSAVYLCASSAAGEGTEAFFGQGTRLTVV.

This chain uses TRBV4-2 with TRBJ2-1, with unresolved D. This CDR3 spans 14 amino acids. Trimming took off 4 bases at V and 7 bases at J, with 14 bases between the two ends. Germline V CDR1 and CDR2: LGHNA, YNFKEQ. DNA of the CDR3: TGTGCCAGCAGCCCACTCATCACGGAGAATGAGCAGTTCTTC. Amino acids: CASSPLITENEQFF.

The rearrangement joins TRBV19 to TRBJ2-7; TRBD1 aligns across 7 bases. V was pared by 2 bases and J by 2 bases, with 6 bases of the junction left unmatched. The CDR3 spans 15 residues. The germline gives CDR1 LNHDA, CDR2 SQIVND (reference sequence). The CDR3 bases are TGTGCCAGTAGTATAAAGGGGGCCGACCCCTACGAGCAGTACTTC. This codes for CASSIKGADPYEQYF.

The CDR3 bases are TGTGCCAGCAGGGACAGGGGAGGAGGGGATGAGCAGTTCTTC. This sequence encodes CASRDRGGGDEQFF. This chain connects TRBV27 to TRBJ2-1; 9 nucleotides align to TRBD1. The ends lost 6 bases at V and 8 bases at J; junction bases unmatched: 8. The CDR3 extends over 14 amino acids. Germline V gene sequence: CDR1 MNHEY, CDR2 SMNVEV (reference sequence).

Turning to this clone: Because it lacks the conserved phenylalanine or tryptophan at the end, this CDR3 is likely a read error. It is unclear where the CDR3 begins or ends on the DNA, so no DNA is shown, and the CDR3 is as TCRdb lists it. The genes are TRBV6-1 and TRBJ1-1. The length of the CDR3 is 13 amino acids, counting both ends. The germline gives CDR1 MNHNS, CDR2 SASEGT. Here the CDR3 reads CASREVTQTYTFL.

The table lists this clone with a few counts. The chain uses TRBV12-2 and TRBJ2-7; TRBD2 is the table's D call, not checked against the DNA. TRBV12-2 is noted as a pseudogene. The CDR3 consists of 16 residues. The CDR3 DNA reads TGTGCAAGTCGCTTAGGACTAGCGGGAAGACCTCTCAAGCAGTACTTC. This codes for CASRLGLAGRPLKQYF.

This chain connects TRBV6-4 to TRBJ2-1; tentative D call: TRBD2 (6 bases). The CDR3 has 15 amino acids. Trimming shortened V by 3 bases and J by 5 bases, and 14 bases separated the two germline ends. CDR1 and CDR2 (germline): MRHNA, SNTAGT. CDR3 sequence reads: CASSETGERDNEQFF. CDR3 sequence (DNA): TGTGCCAGCAGTGAAACGGGAGAAAGGGACAATGAGCAGTTCTTC.

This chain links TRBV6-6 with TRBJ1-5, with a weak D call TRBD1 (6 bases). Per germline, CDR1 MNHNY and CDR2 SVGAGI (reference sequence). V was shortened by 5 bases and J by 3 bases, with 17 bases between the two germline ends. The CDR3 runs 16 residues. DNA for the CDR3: TGTGCCAGCAGTACCAATTCACAGGGAGACAATCAGCCCCAGCATTTT. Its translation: CASSTNSQGDNQPQHF.

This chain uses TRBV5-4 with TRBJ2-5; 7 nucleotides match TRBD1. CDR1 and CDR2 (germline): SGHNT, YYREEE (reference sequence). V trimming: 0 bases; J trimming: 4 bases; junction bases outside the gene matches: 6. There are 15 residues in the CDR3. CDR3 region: CASSLEGPGGETQYF. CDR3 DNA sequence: TGTGCCAGCAGCTTGGAAGGGCCAGGGGGAGAGACCCAGTACTTC.

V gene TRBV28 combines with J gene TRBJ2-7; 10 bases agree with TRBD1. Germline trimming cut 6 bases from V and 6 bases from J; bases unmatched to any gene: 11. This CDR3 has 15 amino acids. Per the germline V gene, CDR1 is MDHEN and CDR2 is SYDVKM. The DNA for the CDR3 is TGTGCCAGCAGCCCTCGTGGACAGGGGGACATCGAGCAGTACTTC. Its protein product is CASSPRGQGDIEQYF.

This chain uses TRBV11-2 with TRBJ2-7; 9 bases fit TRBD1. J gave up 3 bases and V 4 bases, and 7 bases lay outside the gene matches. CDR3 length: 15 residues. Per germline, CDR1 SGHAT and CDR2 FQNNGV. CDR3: CASSSLPGQGYEQYF. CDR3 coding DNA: TGTGCCAGCAGCTCTCTTCCGGGACAGGGCTACGAGCAGTACTTC.

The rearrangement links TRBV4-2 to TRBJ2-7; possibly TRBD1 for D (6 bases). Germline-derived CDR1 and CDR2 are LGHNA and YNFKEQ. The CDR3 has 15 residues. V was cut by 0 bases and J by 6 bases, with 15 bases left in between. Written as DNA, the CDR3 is TGTGCCAGCAGCCAAGACAGGTCAGGGGCTATCGAGCAGTACTTC. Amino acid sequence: CASSQDRSGAIEQYF.

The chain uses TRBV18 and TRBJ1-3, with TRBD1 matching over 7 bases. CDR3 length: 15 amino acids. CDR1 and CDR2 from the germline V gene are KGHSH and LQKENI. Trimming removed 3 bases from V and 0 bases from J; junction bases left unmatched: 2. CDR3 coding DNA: TGTGCCAGCTCACCGCGGGACAGCTCTGGAAACACCATATATTTT. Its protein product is CASSPRDSSGNTIYF.

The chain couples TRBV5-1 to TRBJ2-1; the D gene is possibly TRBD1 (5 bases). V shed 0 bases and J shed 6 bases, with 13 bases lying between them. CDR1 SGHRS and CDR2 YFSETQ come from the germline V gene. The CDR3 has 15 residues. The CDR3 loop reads CASSLDAQGSNEQFF. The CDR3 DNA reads TGCGCCAGCAGCTTGGATGCCCAGGGTAGCAATGAGCAGTTCTTC.

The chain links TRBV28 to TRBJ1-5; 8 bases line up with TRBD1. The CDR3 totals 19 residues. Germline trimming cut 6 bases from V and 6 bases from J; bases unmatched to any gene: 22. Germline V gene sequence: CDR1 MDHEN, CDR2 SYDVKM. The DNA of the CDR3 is TGTGCCAGCAGCTACGCGTGGGGTCCGACAGGGGAAAGGATTCAGCCCCAGCATTTT. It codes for CASSYAWGPTGERIQPQHF.

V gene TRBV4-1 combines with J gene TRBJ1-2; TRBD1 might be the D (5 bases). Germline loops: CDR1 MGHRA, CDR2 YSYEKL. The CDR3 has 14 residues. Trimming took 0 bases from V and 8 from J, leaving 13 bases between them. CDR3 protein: CASSQDRGNGGYTF. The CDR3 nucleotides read TGCGCCAGCAGCCAAGATCGGGGGAATGGAGGCTACACCTTC.

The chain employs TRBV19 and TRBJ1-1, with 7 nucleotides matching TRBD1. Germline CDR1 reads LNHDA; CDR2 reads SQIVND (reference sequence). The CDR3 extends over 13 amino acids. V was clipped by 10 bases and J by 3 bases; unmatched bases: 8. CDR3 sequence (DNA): TGTGCCACCGCGACAGGGTTTTACACTGAAGCTTTCTTT. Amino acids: CATATGFYTEAFF.

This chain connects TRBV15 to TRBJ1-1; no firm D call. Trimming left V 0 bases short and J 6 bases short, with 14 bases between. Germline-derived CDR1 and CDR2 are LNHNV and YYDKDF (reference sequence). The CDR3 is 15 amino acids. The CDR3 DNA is TGTGCCACCAGCAGAGAGAGACATCCCACGGCTGAAGCTTTCTTT. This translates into CATSRERHPTAEAFF.

The CDR3 DNA is TGTGCCAGCAGCCCGGACGAGGGGACCCAGTACTTC. It translates to CASSPDEGTQYF. V usage is TRBV5-4 and J usage is TRBJ2-5, with D perhaps TRBD2 (5 bases). This CDR3 spans 12 amino acids. Germline V gene sequence: CDR1 SGHNT, CDR2 YYREEE (reference sequence). Trimming pared 4 bases from V and 7 bases from J, leaving 11 bases between.

This CDR3 is CATSNGGNSYNEQFF. CDR3 in DNA: TGTGCCACCAGTAACGGGGGAAACTCCTACAATGAGCAGTTCTTC. The chain couples TRBV15 to TRBJ2-1; D may be TRBD2 (6 bases). CDR1 and CDR2 (germline): LNHNV, YYDKDF (reference sequence). The V gene lost 6 bases and the J gene lost 0 bases, with 12 bases spanning the gap. The CDR3 is 15 amino acids. Supplemented by reference TRBV15 and TRBJ2-1, the full variable domain reads DAMVIQNPRYQVTQFGKPVTLSCSQTLNHNVMYWYQQKSSQAPKLLFHYYDKDFNNEADTPDNFQSRRPNTSFCFLDIRSPGLGDTAMYLCATSNGGNSYNEQFFGPGTRLTVL.

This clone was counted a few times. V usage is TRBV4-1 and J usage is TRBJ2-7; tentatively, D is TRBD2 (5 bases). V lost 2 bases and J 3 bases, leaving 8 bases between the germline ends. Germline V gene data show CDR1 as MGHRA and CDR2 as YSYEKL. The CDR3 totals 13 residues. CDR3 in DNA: TGCGCCAGCAGCCAAAAGGCGGGCTACGAGCAGTACTTC. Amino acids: CASSQKAGYEQYF.

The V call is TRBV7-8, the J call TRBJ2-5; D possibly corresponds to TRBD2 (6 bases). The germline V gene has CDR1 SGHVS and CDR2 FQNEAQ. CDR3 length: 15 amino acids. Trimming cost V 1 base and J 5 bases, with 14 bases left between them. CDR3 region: CASSLVTPREETQYF. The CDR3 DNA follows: TGTGCCAGCAGCTTAGTAACTCCCCGGGAGGAGACCCAGTACTTC.